A single sample is the source of the 3 T cell receptor beta chains below, sequenced in a study of post-analysis software for immune sequencing data. Regarding the study as a whole: TRBV5-6, TRBV5-1 and TRBV20-1 were among a few TRBV segments more frequent in patients than controls.

Tagging with unique molecular identifiers was a feature of the TCR beta cDNA libraries. In TCRdb, the PCR reads were re-called with MiXCR into one record per CDR3 protein. The sample gives hundreds of thousands of distinct CDR3 sequences, less than 40% of which show up once; roughly 8.2% is in the top ten. These TCRs are of unknown antigen specificity. Specimen: blood. The receptors were sampled from a girl aged 2 to 10 with multiple sclerosis.

The chain's CDR3 is CASSVGGSGTYNEQFF. Here the CDR3 DNA reads TGTGCCAGCAGCGTAGGGGGTAGCGGGACCTACAATGAGCAGTTCTTC. The chain couples TRBV9 to TRBJ2-1; TRBD2 agrees at 8 bases. The CDR3 covers 16 residues. After removal of 0 bases from V and 2 bases from J, the junction contained 4 bases not matched to a gene. Germline CDR1 is SGDLS and CDR2 is YYNGEE.

This clonotype has a handful of counts. This sequence joins TRBV7-2 and TRBJ2-7; 12 bases agree with TRBD2. The CDR3 is made up of 15 amino acids. V gave up 10 bases and J gave up 6 bases; unmatched junction bases: 13. CDR1 is SGHTA, CDR2 FQGNSA, per germline. Written as DNA, the CDR3 is TGTGCCACAGGAGCCTCCGGACTAGCGGGATCCGAGCAGTACTTC. This gives the protein CATGASGLAGSEQYF.

The genes are TRBV6-5 and TRBJ2-3, with 9 bases that match TRBD2. The germline gives CDR1 MNHEY, CDR2 SVGAGI. V lost 2 bases to trimming and J lost 0 bases; unmatched junction nucleotides: 3. The length of the CDR3 is 16 residues. CDR3 residues: CASSYQSGGSTDTQYF. The CDR3 bases are TGTGCCAGCAGTTACCAGAGCGGGGGGAGCACAGATACGCAGTATTTT.